The rows below give T cell receptor beta chains drawn from one sample of a study of T-cell reconstitution after alpha-beta-depleted transplantation in children. Using its own MiXCR run on the PCR reads, TCRdb lists one record per CDR3 protein. The data show 400,000 to 500,000 distinct CDR3 sequences, approximately 10% seen once. The input for sequencing was PBMCs from the stem cell graft donor, taken from the stem cell graft. All receptors derive from a human donor who donated a stem cell graft to a child with acute myeloid leukemia. Each CDR3 is given with its conserved first and last residue. Fields, in order: J gene, V gene, D gene, clone size, CDR3 protein, CDR3 DNA. The D gene is left open where the match is weak. Clone size is not always given. Where it is, it says once, few, many or a class for expanded clones.

j_gene: TRBJ2-4
v_gene: TRBV6-1
d_gene: TRBD1
abundance: few
CDR3aa: CASSQVGQGVGDIQYF
CDR3nt: TGTGCCAGCAGCCAGGTGGGACAGGGGGTCGGTGACATTCAGTACTTC

j_gene: TRBJ2-1
v_gene: TRBV7-2
d_gene: NA
abundance: few
CDR3aa: CASSPNRVPYNEQFF
CDR3nt: TGTGCCAGCAGCCCAAATCGGGTCCCCTACAATGAGCAGTTCTTC

j_gene: TRBJ1-4
v_gene: TRBV7-2
d_gene: NA
abundance: many
CDR3aa: CASSLQVLNEKLFF
CDR3nt: TGTGCCAGCAGCTTACAGGTCCTCAATGAAAAACTGTTTTTT

j_gene: TRBJ1-6
v_gene: TRBV27
d_gene: TRBD1
abundance: many
CDR3aa: CASSLTGGGSPLHF
CDR3nt: TGTGCCAGCAGTCTGACAGGGGGAGGATCACCCCTCCACTTT

j_gene: TRBJ1-2
v_gene: TRBV4-2
d_gene: NA
abundance: NA
CDR3aa: CASSLKDHYGYTF
CDR3nt: TGTGCCAGCAGCCTCAAGGACCACTATGGCTACACCTTC

j_gene: TRBJ2-1
v_gene: TRBV20-1
d_gene: TRBD1
abundance: few
CDR3aa: CSARAGTGDYNEQFF
CDR3nt: TGCAGTGCTAGAGCCGGGACAGGAGACTATAATGAGCAGTTCTTC

j_gene: TRBJ2-2
v_gene: TRBV29-1
d_gene: TRBD1
abundance: NA
CDR3aa: CSARQGAGGELFF
CDR3nt: TGCAGCGCCAGACAGGGGGCCGGCGGGGAGCTGTTTTTT

j_gene: TRBJ1-4
v_gene: TRBV30
d_gene: NA
abundance: NA
CDR3aa: CAWSVWKGISRFNEKLFF
CDR3nt: TGTGCCTGGAGTGTATGGAAGGGGATCAGCCGCTTTAATGAAAAACTGTTTTTT

j_gene: TRBJ1-2
v_gene: TRBV29-1
d_gene: TRBD1
abundance: few
CDR3aa: CSVEEMDRGHRYGYTF
CDR3nt: TGCAGCGTTGAAGAAATGGACAGGGGGCACCGCTATGGCTACACCTTC

j_gene: TRBJ1-6
v_gene: TRBV5-1
d_gene: NA
abundance: few
CDR3aa: CASREGGGRVNSPLHF
CDR3nt: TGCGCCAGCAGGGAGGGAGGCGGCAGAGTGAATTCACCCCTCCACTTT

j_gene: TRBJ2-1
v_gene: TRBV20-1
d_gene: NA
abundance: NA
CDR3aa: CSAGIGTQFNEQFF
CDR3nt: TGCAGTGCGGGGATCGGGACTCAATTTAATGAGCAGTTCTTC

j_gene: TRBJ2-3
v_gene: TRBV20-1
d_gene: NA
abundance: few
CDR3aa: CSAIPGAPTDTQYF
CDR3nt: TGCAGTGCGATCCCGGGGGCCCCCACAGATACGCAGTATTTT

j_gene: TRBJ2-3
v_gene: TRBV4-3
d_gene: NA
abundance: NA
CDR3aa: CASSQRTGTDTQYF
CDR3nt: TGCGCCAGCAGCCAGCGGACTGGTACAGATACGCAGTATTTT

j_gene: TRBJ2-5
v_gene: TRBV11-1
d_gene: NA
abundance: NA
CDR3aa: CASSPRDPQETQYF
CDR3nt: TGTGCCAGCAGCCCCCGGGACCCCCAAGAGACCCAGTACTTC

j_gene: TRBJ2-4
v_gene: TRBV6-5
d_gene: TRBD2
abundance: NA
CDR3aa: CASSYHHGTSGPGVQYF
CDR3nt: TGTGCCAGCAGTTACCATCACGGGACTAGCGGTCCCGGGGTTCAGTACTTC

j_gene: TRBJ2-5
v_gene: TRBV5-1
d_gene: TRBD1
abundance: few
CDR3aa: CASSNRTGGLPQYF
CDR3nt: TGCGCCAGCAGCAATAGGACAGGGGGCTTGCCCCAGTACTTC

j_gene: TRBJ1-3
v_gene: TRBV5-1
d_gene: NA
abundance: NA
CDR3aa: CASSLRGGRSGNTIYF
CDR3nt: TGCGCCAGCAGCTTGAGAGGGGGGCGCTCTGGAAACACCATATATTTT

j_gene: TRBJ2-5
v_gene: TRBV5-1
d_gene: TRBD1
abundance: many
CDR3aa: CASSSGQIVQETQYF
CDR3nt: TGCGCCAGCAGCTCGGGACAGATCGTCCAAGAGACCCAGTACTTC

j_gene: TRBJ2-3
v_gene: TRBV6-2/TRBV6-3
d_gene: TRBD1
abundance: NA
CDR3aa: CASSDQPGQGTDTQYF
CDR3nt: TGTGCCAGCAGCGACCAACCGGGACAGGGGACAGATACGCAGTATTTT

j_gene: TRBJ2-1
v_gene: TRBV29-1
d_gene: NA
abundance: many
CDR3aa: CSVAAGSSYNEQFF
CDR3nt: TGCAGCGTTGCCGCGGGCAGCTCCTACAATGAGCAGTTCTTC

j_gene: TRBJ2-1
v_gene: TRBV4-3
d_gene: TRBD2
abundance: NA
CDR3aa: CASSQASGRGEQFF
CDR3nt: TGCGCCAGCAGCCAAGCAAGCGGGAGGGGGGAGCAGTTCTTC

j_gene: TRBJ1-2
v_gene: TRBV20-1
d_gene: NA
abundance: few
CDR3aa: CSARDEGNYGYTF
CDR3nt: TGCAGTGCTAGAGATGAGGGAAACTATGGCTACACCTTC

j_gene: TRBJ1-4
v_gene: TRBV10-2
d_gene: NA
abundance: NA
CDR3aa: CASSERGQGAATNEKLFF
CDR3nt: TGCGCCAGCAGTGAGAGAGGGCAGGGAGCTGCAACTAATGAAAAACTGTTTTTT

j_gene: TRBJ1-5
v_gene: TRBV5-1
d_gene: TRBD1
abundance: few
CDR3aa: CASSFPPGGDYSNQPQHF
CDR3nt: TGCGCCAGCAGCTTTCCCCCAGGGGGCGACTATAGCAATCAGCCCCAGCATTTT

j_gene: TRBJ2-1
v_gene: TRBV7-2
d_gene: NA
abundance: NA
CDR3aa: CASSYRGDGYNEQFF
CDR3nt: TGTGCCAGCAGCTACCGTGGGGACGGATACAATGAGCAGTTCTTC

j_gene: TRBJ2-3
v_gene: TRBV20-1
d_gene: TRBD2
abundance: many
CDR3aa: CSAEPGLAGFDTQYF
CDR3nt: TGCAGTGCAGAACCGGGACTAGCGGGGTTTGATACGCAGTATTTT

j_gene: TRBJ2-6
v_gene: TRBV12-3/TRBV12-4
d_gene: NA
abundance: once
CDR3aa: CASSLAGSGANGLTF
CDR3nt: TGTGCCAGCAGTTTAGCGGGCTCTGGGGCCAACGGCCTGACTTTC

j_gene: TRBJ2-5
v_gene: TRBV15
d_gene: NA
abundance: few
CDR3aa: CATSTRTAQETQYF
CDR3nt: TGTGCCACCAGCACCAGGACAGCCCAAGAGACCCAGTACTTC

j_gene: TRBJ2-1
v_gene: TRBV3-1
d_gene: NA
abundance: few
CDR3aa: CASSQVGAESLSYNEQFF
CDR3nt: TGTGCCAGCAGCCAAGTAGGGGCGGAGTCCCTATCCTACAATGAGCAGTTCTTC

j_gene: TRBJ2-2
v_gene: TRBV6-1
d_gene: NA
abundance: NA
CDR3aa: CASSSSSPPGELFF
CDR3nt: TGTGCCAGCAGTAGCTCTTCTCCGCCCGGGGAGCTGTTTTTT

j_gene: TRBJ1-3
v_gene: TRBV20-1
d_gene: NA
abundance: few
CDR3aa: CSATDVSGNTIYF
CDR3nt: TGCAGTGCTACGGACGTCTCTGGAAACACCATATATTTT

j_gene: TRBJ2-1
v_gene: TRBV5-1
d_gene: NA
abundance: many
CDR3aa: CASSLVSYNEQFF
CDR3nt: TGTGCCAGCAGCTTAGTCTCCTACAATGAGCAGTTCTTC